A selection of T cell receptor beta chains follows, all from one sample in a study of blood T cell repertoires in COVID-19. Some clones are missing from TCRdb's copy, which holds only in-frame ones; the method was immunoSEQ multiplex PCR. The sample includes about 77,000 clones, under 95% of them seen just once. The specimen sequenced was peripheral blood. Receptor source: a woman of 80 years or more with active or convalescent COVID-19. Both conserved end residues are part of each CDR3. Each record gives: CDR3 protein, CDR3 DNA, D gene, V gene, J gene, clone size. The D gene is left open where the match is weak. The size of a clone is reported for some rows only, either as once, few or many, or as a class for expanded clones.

cdr3_aa: CASSLPGTYYEQYF
cdr3_nt: TGTGCCAGCAGCTTGCCCGGGACATACTACGAGCAGTACTTC
d_call: .
v_call: TRBV5-5
j_call: TRBJ2-7
clone_size: .

cdr3_aa: CASSPGQGAIQNEQFF
cdr3_nt: TGTGCCAGCAGCCCAGGACAGGGGGCGATTCAAAATGAGCAGTTCTTC
d_call: TRBD1
v_call: TRBV9
j_call: TRBJ2-1
clone_size: .

cdr3_aa: CASSSGSNEKLFF
cdr3_nt: TGTGCCAGCAGCTCGGGATCTAATGAAAAACTGTTTTTT
d_call: .
v_call: TRBV9
j_call: TRBJ1-4
clone_size: once

cdr3_aa: CASSTRDRSSSPLHF
cdr3_nt: TGTGCCAGCAGTACTCGGGACAGGTCAAGCTCACCCCTCCACTTT
d_call: TRBD1
v_call: TRBV27
j_call: TRBJ1-6
clone_size: .

cdr3_aa: CASSHPGETQYF
cdr3_nt: TGTGCCAGCAGCCATCCGGGGGAGACCCAGTACTTC
d_call: .
v_call: TRBV4-2
j_call: TRBJ2-5
clone_size: .

cdr3_aa: CASTHGQGRYGYTF
cdr3_nt: TGTGCCAGCACCCACGGACAGGGCCGCTATGGCTACACCTTC
d_call: TRBD1
v_call: TRBV28
j_call: TRBJ1-2
clone_size: few

cdr3_aa: CASSQDTGDRGIADTQYF
cdr3_nt: TGCGCCAGCAGCCAAGATACAGGGGACAGGGGGATCGCAGATACGCAGTATTTT
d_call: TRBD1
v_call: TRBV4-1
j_call: TRBJ2-3
clone_size: .

cdr3_aa: CASSSGLYNEQFF
cdr3_nt: TGTGCCAGCAGCTCCGGACTTTACAATGAGCAGTTCTTC
d_call: .
v_call: TRBV7-2
j_call: TRBJ2-1
clone_size: .

cdr3_aa: CASSKIEQGVDAFF
cdr3_nt: TGCGCCAGCAGCAAGATTGAGCAGGGCGTAGATGCTTTCTTT
d_call: .
v_call: TRBV5-1
j_call: TRBJ1-1
clone_size: .

cdr3_aa: CAWSGRTYGYTF
cdr3_nt: TGTGCCTGGAGTGGGAGAACCTATGGCTACACCTTC
d_call: .
v_call: TRBV30
j_call: TRBJ1-2
clone_size: .

cdr3_aa: CASSQDRGYQPQHF
cdr3_nt: TGTGCCAGCAGCCAAGACCGGGGTTATCAGCCCCAGCATTTT
d_call: .
v_call: TRBV4-2
j_call: TRBJ1-5
clone_size: .

cdr3_aa: CASSQEGRSGRRTEAFF
cdr3_nt: TGTGCCAGCAGCCAAGAAGGAAGATCAGGGAGGCGAACTGAAGCTTTCTTT
d_call: .
v_call: TRBV4-2
j_call: TRBJ1-1
clone_size: .

cdr3_aa: CASSPGLELYEQYF
cdr3_nt: TGTGCCAGCAGCCCCGGACTGGAACTCTACGAGCAGTACTTC
d_call: .
v_call: TRBV5-4
j_call: TRBJ2-7
clone_size: once

cdr3_aa: CASSSVASGGYEQYF
cdr3_nt: TGTGCCAGTAGTTCGGTGGCTAGCGGGGGATACGAGCAGTACTTC
d_call: TRBD2
v_call: TRBV19
j_call: TRBJ2-7
clone_size: .

cdr3_aa: CASSLDGVDQPQHF
cdr3_nt: TGCGCCAGCAGCTTGGACGGAGTAGATCAGCCCCAGCATTTT
d_call: .
v_call: TRBV5-1
j_call: TRBJ1-5
clone_size: few